A single sample is the source of the 19 T cell receptor beta chains below, sequenced in a study of OX40 agonist ivuxolimab in advanced cancers. Method: immunoSEQ multiplex PCR; TCRdb's copy keeps in-frame clones and lacks some. The sample records about 100,000 clones, approximately 91% being singletons. Sequenced here: CD4+ or CD8+ T cells sorted from blood, sampled in a trial of the OX40 agonist ivuxolimab. Receptors were obtained from an adult with an advanced solid tumor such as melanoma, head and neck, liver or kidney cancer.

The chain carries TRBV9 and TRBJ2-7; TRBD2 is a possible D gene (5 bases). CDR3 length: 13 residues. The V end lost 1 base, the J end lost 3 bases, and 8 bases lay between the germline ends. The germline CDR1 and CDR2 sequences are SGDLS and YYNGEE. The CDR3 bases are TGTGCCAGCAGCGTAACCGAGGGCTACGAGCAGTACTTC. Protein: CASSVTEGYEQYF.

This chain connects TRBV6-5 to TRBJ2-3; D possibly corresponds to TRBD1 (7 bases). CDR1 and CDR2 (germline): MNHEY, SVGAGI. V was clipped by 4 bases and J by 1 base, with 9 bases between them. This CDR3 region has 14 residues. The CDR3: CASSFRGGTDTQYF. CDR3 sequence (DNA): TGTGCCAGCAGTTTCAGGGGGGGCACAGATACGCAGTATTTT.

The chain recombines TRBV7-8 with TRBJ1-1; no clear D. Trimming left V 7 bases short and J 4 bases short, with 13 bases between. The CDR3 has 13 residues. CDR1 is SGHVS, CDR2 FQNEAQ, per germline. The CDR3, as DNA: TGTGCCAGCAAGAGGGAGGTGACCACTGAAGCTTTCTTT. It yields the protein CASKREVTTEAFF.

The rearrangement joins TRBV5-6 to TRBJ1-1; 11 positions agree with TRBD1. There are 16 residues in the CDR3. The junction had 4 bases not matched to a gene; V was cut back by 3 bases and J by 0 bases. Germline assignment: CDR1 SGHDT and CDR2 YYEEEE. The CDR3 loop is CASSYGQGAMNTEAFF. In nucleotides, the CDR3 is TGTGCCAGCAGCTACGGACAGGGGGCCATGAACACTGAAGCTTTCTTT.

J is TRBJ2-1 and V is TRBV7-2; D is ambiguous. The CDR3 runs 12 residues. V shed 2 bases and J shed 7 bases, with 6 bases lying between them. The germline V gene encodes CDR1 SGHTA and CDR2 FQGNSA. The CDR3 bases are TGTGCCAGCAGCTTACCTGGGAATGAGCAGTTCTTC. Translation: CASSLPGNEQFF.

The rearrangement links TRBV6-5 to TRBJ2-1; TRBD2 might be the D (5 bases). The CDR3 is 15 residues long. CDR1 is MNHEY, CDR2 SVGAGI, per germline. V lost 0 bases and J lost 8, with 14 bases in between. The CDR3 DNA reads as TGTGCCAGCAGTTACTCACGTCCAGTGCGGGATGAGCAGTTCTTC. Amino acids: CASSYSRPVRDEQFF.

This clone was recorded only once. CDR3 nucleotides: TGTGCCAGCGGATCCGGGACTAGAAATGTGGAGCAGTTCTTC. It translates to CASGSGTRNVEQFF. The V and J genes are TRBV6-1 and TRBJ2-1; 8 bases match TRBD2. With 8 bases clipped from V and 10 bases from J, the junction kept 13 bases outside the gene matches. Germline assignment: CDR1 MNHNS and CDR2 SASEGT. The length of the CDR3 is 14 residues.

The J gene is TRBJ2-4, the V gene TRBV5-1; TRBD2 matches at 10 bases. V shed 4 bases, J shed 0 bases, and the junction held 22 bases outside the gene matches. CDR1 and CDR2 (germline): SGHRS, YFSETQ. The CDR3 is 22 residues long. CDR3 amino acids: CASSPAEASGGVRLPAKNIQYF. Here the CDR3 DNA reads TGCGCCAGCAGCCCGGCCGAGGCGAGCGGGGGGGTGAGGTTGCCAGCCAAAAACATTCAGTACTTC.

This clone has only one observation. The J gene is TRBJ2-3, the V gene TRBV5-1; D may be TRBD2 (7 bases). The CDR3 has 18 amino acids. With 4 bases removed from V and 0 bases from J, the gap between germline ends came to 21 bases. Germline CDR1 reads SGHRS; CDR2 reads YFSETQ. This CDR3 is CASSGALAGAGSTDTQYF. The CDR3 nucleotides read TGCGCCAGCAGCGGGGCTCTGGCGGGGGCCGGTAGCACAGATACGCAGTATTTT.

V gene TRBV7-8 combines with J gene TRBJ2-3; tentatively, D is TRBD1 (6 bases). Germline V lookup: CDR1 SGHVS, CDR2 FQNEAQ. The length of the CDR3 is 16 residues. Trimming pared 5 bases from V and 0 bases from J, leaving 15 bases between. The CDR3 nucleotides read TGTGCCAGCAGCCTCACCGGACAGCCTAGCACAGATACGCAGTATTTT. The encoded protein is CASSLTGQPSTDTQYF.

The V and J genes are TRBV5-1 and TRBJ1-3; 8 bases are a match to TRBD1. Germline values: CDR1 SGHRS, CDR2 YFSETQ. The CDR3 has 16 residues. The V gene end was trimmed by 0 bases and the J gene end by 4 bases; junction bases not matched to a gene: 6. The CDR3 spells CASSLARTGMGNTIYF. CDR3 sequence (DNA): TGCGCCAGCAGCTTGGCACGGACAGGGATGGGAAACACCATATATTTT.

This chain joins TRBV19 and TRBJ1-6; no clear D. CDR3 length equals 17 residues. Germline CDR1 reads LNHDA; CDR2 reads SQIVND (reference sequence). V was shortened by 4 bases and J by 4 bases, with 17 bases between the two germline ends. The CDR3 spells CASSTQGPPTYNSPLHF. The CDR3 coding sequence is TGTGCCAGTAGTACACAAGGGCCACCCACTTATAATTCACCCCTCCACTTT.

The rearrangement uses TRBV7-9 and TRBJ1-6; D is perhaps TRBD1 (6 bases). Deletions cut 7 bases from V and 7 bases from J, with 20 bases between. This CDR3 spans 16 amino acids. Germline CDR1 and CDR2: SEHNR and FQNEAQ (reference sequence). The CDR3 DNA reads TGTGCCAGCAACTGGGGGGGCCCGACCATAAATTCACCCCTCCACTTT. It encodes CASNWGGPTINSPLHF. Variable domain in full (rest from reference TRBV7-9 and TRBJ1-6): DTGVSQNPRHKITKRGQNVTFRCDPISEHNRLYWYRQTLGQGPEFLTYFQNEAQLEKSRLLSDRFSAERPKGSFSTLEIQRTEQGDSAMYLCASNWGGPTINSPLHFGNGTRLTVT.

The chain recombines TRBV5-1 with TRBJ1-4; D call uncertain. CDR1 is SGHRS and CDR2 is YFSETQ in the germline V gene. V was pared by 1 base and J by 0 bases, with 7 bases between. The CDR3 extends over 15 amino acids. CDR3 residues: CASSLHTSTNEKLFF. The CDR3 nucleotides read TGCGCCAGCAGCTTGCATACGTCAACTAATGAAAAACTGTTTTTT.

This chain links TRBV19 with TRBJ2-1; D is possibly TRBD1 (5 bases). V lost 3 bases and J 0 bases, leaving 15 bases between the germline ends. This CDR3 has 17 amino acids. Germline V gene lookup returns CDR1 LNHDA and CDR2 SQIVND (reference sequence). The CDR3 region is CASSISLQGSSYNEQFF. For the CDR3, the DNA is TGTGCCAGTAGTATTTCGTTGCAGGGTAGCTCCTACAATGAGCAGTTCTTC.

The chain's CDR3 is CASSVAMTSGSPGQETQYF. The CDR3 DNA is TGTGCCAGCAGCGTAGCTATGACTAGCGGGAGTCCGGGCCAAGAGACCCAGTACTTC. The chain recombines TRBV9 with TRBJ2-5, with TRBD2 identical over 12 bases. Germline CDR1 reads SGDLS; CDR2 reads YYNGEE. V shed 0 bases and J 1 base; nucleotides not matched to a gene: 10. The CDR3 contains 19 residues.

The chain carries TRBV29-1 and TRBJ1-4; D unclear. This CDR3 is built from 13 residues. V shed 5 bases and J shed 0 bases, with 7 bases lying between them. The germline V gene encodes CDR1 SQVTM and CDR2 ANQGSEA. The CDR3 region is CSVTGATNEKLFF. The CDR3 DNA reads as TGCAGCGTTACGGGCGCAACTAATGAAAAACTGTTTTTT.

This chain uses TRBV21-1 with TRBJ1-5. TRBV21-1 constitutes a pseudogene. The CDR3 contains 14 residues. CDR3 region: CASSEAGGNQPQHF. The CDR3 nucleotides are TGTGCCAGCAGCGAAGCTGGGGGCAATCAGCCCCAGCATTTT.

This clone was observed a few times. The V gene is TRBV7-6, the J gene TRBJ2-1, with D perhaps TRBD2 (5 bases). V lost 8 bases and J lost 7, with 21 bases in between. The CDR3 totals 15 residues. CDR1 is SGHVS, CDR2 FNYEAQ, per germline. The CDR3 DNA follows: TGTGCCAGCCGCTCGACTGTCCAGGAGGAAAATGAGCAGTTCTTC. Translation gives CASRSTVQEENEQFF.